Listed below are T cell receptor beta chains from one sample, sequenced in a study of blood T cell repertoires in COVID-19. Generated by immunoSEQ multiplex PCR, the TCRdb table keeps only in-frame clones and is missing some. The sample yields roughly 350,000 clones, about 88% seen once. Sequencing was carried out using peripheral blood. Every receptor here comes from a woman in her 70s with COVID-19, enrolled during active disease. The CDR3 runs from the conserved cysteine through the conserved F or W. A D gene is named only where the DNA matches it firmly. Size values are once, few and many counts, or a class for expanded clones, and some rows have none.

NA,TRBV2,TRBJ2-2,NA,CASSGAGQPYTGELFF,TGTGCCAGCAGTGGCGCGGGACAGCCTTACACCGGGGAGCTGTTTTTT
NA,TRBV21-1,TRBJ1-2,NA,CASSKAGQTKYGYTF,TGTGCCAGCAGCAAAGCTGGACAGACAAAATATGGCTACACCTTC
TRBD1,TRBV9,TRBJ2-7,NA,CASSVSDRGYEQYF,TGTGCCAGCAGCGTTTCGGACAGGGGGTATGAGCAGTACTTC
NA,TRBV2,TRBJ1-3,NA,CASSETVRSGNTIYF,TGTGCCAGCAGTGAAACAGTCCGCTCTGGAAACACCATATATTTT
NA,TRBV12-5,TRBJ2-7,NA,CARRRTAYEQYF,TGTGCTAGAAGACGCACAGCCTACGAGCAGTACTTC
TRBD1,TRBV30,TRBJ1-2,few,CAWTMTGNNYGYTF,TGTGCCTGGACCATGACAGGGAATAACTATGGCTACACCTTC
NA,TRBV19,TRBJ2-5,NA,CASSIVMRGQETQYF,TGTGCCAGTAGTATAGTCATGCGAGGACAAGAGACCCAGTACTTC
TRBD2,TRBV15,TRBJ2-3,NA,CATSRAGGLTDTQYF,TGTGCCACCAGCAGGGCGGGGGGCTTGACAGATACGCAGTATTTT
NA,TRBV20-1,TRBJ1-2,NA,CSARPARGYTF,TGCAGTGCTAGACCGGCGAGGGGCTACACCTTC
NA,TRBV5-1,TRBJ1-1,NA,CASSPNLMNTEAFF,TGCGCCAGCAGCCCTAACCTCATGAACACTGAAGCTTTCTTT
TRBD2,TRBV27,TRBJ2-3,NA,CASSPLAGGPSDTQYF,TGTGCCAGCAGTCCGCTAGCGGGGGGGCCATCAGATACGCAGTATTTT
TRBD2,TRBV5-1,TRBJ2-2,NA,CASSRDPPGLAGSGELFF,TGCGCCAGCAGCCGGGACCCTCCGGGACTAGCGGGGTCCGGGGAGCTGTTTTTT
NA,TRBV5-1,TRBJ1-5,NA,CASSLGTAGEPQHF,TGCGCCAGCAGCTTGGGGACTGCAGGGGAACCCCAGCATTTT
NA,TRBV7-9,TRBJ1-1,NA,CASSLARGPGGWTEAFF,TGTGCCAGCAGCTTAGCGCGGGGGCCCGGAGGTTGGACTGAAGCTTTCTTT
TRBD1,TRBV4-1,TRBJ1-6,NA,CASSLARTGDNSPLHF,TGCGCCAGCAGCCTTGCAAGGACAGGGGATAATTCACCCCTCCACTTT
TRBD1,TRBV30,TRBJ2-7,NA,CAWSPSPGQAYEQYF,TGTGCCTGGAGTCCCTCCCCGGGACAGGCCTACGAGCAGTACTTC
TRBD2,TRBV5-4,TRBJ2-2,NA,CASSLLGAGTGELFF,TGTGCCAGCAGCTTGTTGGGAGCGGGGACCGGGGAGCTGTTTTTT
TRBD1,TRBV5-1,TRBJ2-3,NA,CASRPGTGVNTDTQYF,TGCGCCAGCAGACCTGGGACAGGGGTAAACACAGATACGCAGTATTTT
TRBD1,TRBV4-2,TRBJ1-5,NA,CASSQEDREYQPQHF,TGTGCCAGCAGCCAGGAAGACAGGGAGTATCAGCCCCAGCATTTT
NA,TRBV5-1,TRBJ1-4,NA,CASRHPPNEKLFF,TGCGCCAGCAGACACCCCCCTAATGAAAAACTGTTTTTT
NA,TRBV11-2,TRBJ1-2,NA,CASSETGEGYGYTF,TGTGCCAGCAGTGAGACAGGAGAAGGATATGGCTACACCTTC
TRBD1,TRBV27,TRBJ1-5,NA,CASSRTGGPGGYQPQHF,TGTGCCAGCAGCCGGACAGGGGGCCCTGGGGGTTATCAGCCCCAGCATTTT
TRBD1,TRBV28,TRBJ1-2,NA,CASGDRTYGYTF,TGTGCCAGCGGGGACAGGACCTATGGCTACACCTTC
TRBD1,TRBV18,TRBJ2-7,NA,CASSRGTPYEQYF,TGTGCCAGCTCCAGGGGGACCCCTTACGAGCAGTACTTC
TRBD1,TRBV6-5,TRBJ2-3,once,CASSRRQGADTQYF,TGTGCCAGCAGTAGAAGACAGGGGGCAGATACGCAGTATTTT
TRBD2,TRBV7-2,TRBJ2-1,once,CASSLRSSGGHEQFF,TGTGCCAGCAGCTTAAGATCTAGCGGGGGTCATGAGCAGTTCTTC
NA,TRBV18,TRBJ2-5,NA,CASSPVGVGETQYF,TGTGCCAGCTCACCGGTAGGGGTAGGAGAGACCCAGTACTTC
TRBD2,TRBV30,TRBJ2-3,NA,CAWRVAGGRYTQYF,TGTGCCTGGCGGGTGGCGGGGGGCCGGTATACGCAGTATTTT
NA,TRBV4-2,TRBJ1-2,NA,CASSPRDSSNYGYTF,TGTGCCAGCAGCCCCCGGGACTCCTCTAACTATGGCTACACCTTC
TRBD1,TRBV10-1,TRBJ1-2,NA,CASSDNRGQSYTF,TGCGCCAGCAGTGATAACAGGGGGCAAAGCTACACCTTC
NA,TRBV11-2,TRBJ1-1,once,CASSLVSREAFF,TGTGCCAGCAGCTTAGTATCCAGGGAAGCTTTCTTT
NA,TRBV7-3,TRBJ2-1,NA,CASSLGVNNEQFF,TGTGCCAGCAGCTTAGGAGTGAACAATGAGCAGTTCTTC
NA,TRBV21-1,TRBJ1-5,NA,CASSSRDNSTRNQPQHF,TGTGCCAGCAGCTCCCGGGACAACTCTACCCGAAATCAGCCCCAGCATTTT
TRBD1,TRBV27,TRBJ1-4,NA,CASSFGTATNEKLFF,TGTGCCAGCAGTTTCGGGACAGCAACTAATGAAAAACTGTTTTTT
NA,TRBV9,TRBJ2-7,NA,CASSVEGGGTYEQYF,TGTGCCAGCAGCGTAGAGGGAGGGGGGACCTACGAGCAGTACTTC
TRBD2,TRBV24-1,TRBJ2-1,NA,CATSDFKRSGGAYANEQFF,TGTGCCACCAGTGATTTTAAGAGGAGCGGGGGGGCATATGCGAATGAGCAGTTCTTC
TRBD2,TRBV3-1/TRBV3-2,TRBJ2-1,NA,CASSQGAGVHYNEQFF,TGTGCCAGCAGCCAAGGGGCGGGGGTACATTACAATGAGCAGTTCTTC
TRBD1,TRBV6-5,TRBJ1-2,NA,CASSYQTGGAKGYTF,TGTGCCAGCAGTTACCAAACAGGGGGCGCGAAGGGCTACACCTTC
TRBD1,TRBV4-3,TRBJ1-2,NA,CAPTRLGQGAPYGYTF,TGCGCCCCCACCCGACTGGGACAGGGGGCTCCTTATGGCTACACCTTC
NA,TRBV5-1,TRBJ2-4,NA,CASSPAGPTKNIQYF,TGCGCCAGCAGCCCTGCAGGCCCAACCAAAAACATTCAGTACTTC
TRBD1,TRBV10-1,TRBJ1-2,NA,CASSGGTGYGYTF,TGCGCCAGCAGTGGGGGGACAGGCTATGGCTACACCTTC
TRBD1,TRBV5-1,TRBJ1-2,NA,CASSWSDRGYGYTF,TGCGCCAGCAGCTGGTCGGACAGGGGATATGGCTACACCTTC
NA,TRBV27,TRBJ1-2,NA,CASSSAPGGYGYTF,TGTGCCAGCAGTTCAGCCCCCGGGGGGTATGGCTACACCTTC
NA,TRBV5-1,TRBJ2-7,NA,CASSLGGFDEQYF,TGCGCCAGCAGCTTGGGAGGGTTCGACGAGCAGTACTTC
TRBD1,TRBV4-1,TRBJ1-1,NA,CASSFGQGPMNTEAFF,TGCGCCAGCAGCTTTGGACAGGGCCCAATGAACACTGAAGCTTTCTTT
NA,TRBV30,TRBJ1-6,NA,CAWSVGSNSPLHF,TGTGCCTGGAGTGTGGGCAGCAATTCACCCCTCCACTTT
TRBD2,TRBV27,TRBJ2-1,NA,CASSSAGLAGENEQFF,TGTGCCAGCAGCTCCGCCGGACTAGCGGGGGAGAATGAGCAGTTCTTC
TRBD1,TRBV5-4,TRBJ2-7,NA,CASSPDRVDEQYF,TGTGCCAGCAGCCCCGACAGGGTCGACGAGCAGTACTTC
TRBD2,TRBV27,TRBJ2-1,NA,CASSLSWGGTYNEQFF,TGTGCCAGCAGTTTATCGTGGGGAGGGACCTACAATGAGCAGTTCTTC
NA,TRBV29-1,TRBJ2-5,NA,CSVEQGWETQYF,TGCAGCGTTGAACAGGGATGGGAGACCCAGTACTTC
TRBD1,TRBV9,TRBJ1-4,NA,CASSATTGVNEKLFF,TGTGCCAGCAGCGCCACCACAGGGGTAAATGAAAAACTGTTTTTT
TRBD1,TRBV7-8,TRBJ1-1,NA,CASSLRGQGAKLRPTEAFF,TGTGCCAGCAGCTTAAGGGGACAGGGGGCCAAGTTACGGCCCACTGAAGCTTTCTTT
NA,TRBV28,TRBJ1-1,few,CWVGPLQEGWTEAFF,TGTTGGGTAGGCCCCCTACAAGAGGGATGGACTGAAGCTTTCTTT
NA,TRBV6-6,TRBJ1-5,once,CASSASIGGNQPQHF,TGTGCCAGCAGCGCCAGTATAGGGGGCAATCAGCCCCAGCATTTT
TRBD1,TRBV30,TRBJ1-1,NA,CAWTLTRGRTEAFF,TGTGCCTGGACACTCACTAGGGGGCGCACTGAAGCTTTCTTT
TRBD1,TRBV6-2/TRBV6-3,TRBJ1-2,NA,CASSSAGTGQGTF,TGTGCCAGCAGTTCGGCCGGGACAGGGCAAGGGACCTTC
TRBD1,TRBV6-5,TRBJ1-6,NA,CASWTGLNSPLHF,TGTGCCAGCTGGACAGGGCTCAATTCACCCCTCCACTTT
NA,TRBV28,TRBJ1-3,NA,CASRNRYSGNTIYF,TGTGCCAGCAGAAACAGGTACTCTGGAAACACCATATATTTT
NA,TRBV29-1,TRBJ1-2,once,CSVDPQGYGYTF,TGCAGCGTTGATCCACAGGGTTATGGCTACACCTTC
TRBD1,TRBV9,TRBJ1-2,NA,CASSASTGTGGYTF,TGTGCCAGCAGCGCCTCAACCGGGACAGGCGGCTACACCTTC